The T cell receptor beta chain under discussion was sequenced for a study of molecular identifiers for immune sequencing clone quantification. Each CDR3 protein is one row after TCRdb ran MiXCR on the PCR reads. The sample includes approximately 90,000 distinct CDR3 sequences, 24% seen only once; the top ten take approximately 0.94%. The CDR3 loop spans 14 amino acids. The germline V gene has CDR1 LNHDA and CDR2 SQIVND (reference sequence). V gave up 5 bases and J gave up 2 bases; unmatched junction bases: 4. The V call is TRBV19, the J call TRBJ2-7, with 9 bases that match TRBD2. Input material: naive CD8+ T cells from blood, with Jurkat cell RNA spiked in. Stated subset: FACS-sorted CD8+CD4-CCR7+CD45RA+ naive T cells. This TCR was sampled from a human donor in good health. Some libraries in this study had Jurkat cell RNA spiked in. CDR3 loop: CASSQTSGAYEQYF. CDR3 DNA: TGTGCCAGTAGTCAGACTAGCGGTGCCTACGAGCAGTACTTC.